Below are 17 T cell receptor beta chains sequenced from a single sample in a study of T cell responses to AZD1222 COVID-19 vaccine. TCRdb's table, derived via immunoSEQ multiplex PCR, lists solely in-frame clones and lacks some. The sample holds approximately 110,000 clones; approximately 85% are singletons and the top ten take 6.2%. Sequenced material: peripheral blood, taken on day 0 of AZD1222 vaccination. The receptors here all came from an adult in good health.

V usage is TRBV19 and J usage is TRBJ1-5, with D perhaps TRBD1 (5 bases). V was pared by 9 bases and J by 7 bases, with 19 bases between. The CDR3 has 14 residues. The V gene's germline CDR1 is LNHDA and CDR2 SQIVND (reference sequence). CDR3 sequence reads: CASRQGGVNQPQHF. For the CDR3, the DNA is TGTGCCAGCCGCCAGGGTGGAGTTAACCAGCCCCAGCATTTT.

The chain uses TRBV15 and TRBJ2-2, with 7 positions matching TRBD1. This CDR3 has 16 amino acids. The germline V gene has CDR1 LNHNV and CDR2 YYDKDF (reference sequence). The junction had 3 bases not matched to a gene; V was cut back by 0 bases and J by 2 bases. DNA for the CDR3: TGTGCCACCAGCAGAGACGACAGGGTTAACACCGGGGAGCTGTTTTTT. Encoded protein: CATSRDDRVNTGELFF.

J is TRBJ1-2 and V is TRBV30; a weak D match, TRBD1 (6 bases). The CDR3 sequence is 12 residues long. Trimming took 8 bases from V and 8 from J, leaving 18 bases between them. The germline gives CDR1 GTSNPN, CDR2 SVGIG (reference sequence). CDR3 sequence: CAGQLQYEGYTF. The CDR3 DNA sequence: TGTGCCGGACAGTTACAGTATGAGGGCTACACCTTC.

The chain links TRBV12-3 or TRBV12-4 to TRBJ2-7, with D maybe TRBD1 (5 bases). V shed 8 bases and J shed 4 bases, with 9 bases lying between them. The CDR3 is 11 residues long. The CDR3 sequence: CASQGAYEQYF. CDR3 bases: TGTGCCAGCCAGGGTGCTTACGAGCAGTACTTC.

This sequence joins TRBV24-1 and TRBJ2-7, with TRBD1 as a possible D gene (6 bases). The CDR3 consists of 13 residues. Germline values: CDR1 KGHDR, CDR2 SFDVKD. V was cut by 3 bases and J by 2 bases, with 7 bases left in between. The CDR3 loop is CATSDRDTYEQYF. The CDR3 DNA follows: TGTGCCACCAGTGATCGGGACACCTACGAGCAGTACTTC.

V and J are TRBV12-5 and TRBJ1-5; TRBD1 matches 10 bases. J was trimmed by 0 bases and V by 6 bases; bases with no gene match: 5. CDR1 LGHNT and CDR2 FRNRAP come from the germline V gene. The CDR3 has 16 amino acids. The CDR3 DNA reads as TGTGCTAGTGGACGACAGGGGGCGAATAGCAATCAGCCCCAGCATTTT. It encodes CASGRQGANSNQPQHF.

This sequence joins TRBV28 and TRBJ1-2; D perhaps matches TRBD1 (5 bases). Germline V gene data show CDR1 as MDHEN and CDR2 as SYDVKM. The V end lost 10 bases, the J end lost 1 base, and 16 bases lay between the germline ends. The CDR3 spans 14 residues. CDR3 residues: CATTTQEHNYGYTF. The CDR3 coding sequence is TGTGCCACTACCACACAGGAGCATAACTATGGCTACACCTTC.

This clone has a single count. Germline and junction disagree at one end, which may indicate a read error. The chain recombines TRBV28 with TRBJ1-1; TRBD1 is a possible D gene (6 bases). Germline V lookup: CDR1 MDHEN, CDR2 SYDVKM. CDR3 length: 14 amino acids. The CDR3 region is CASSLIGGPYGGLF. DNA for the CDR3: TGTGCCAGCAGCCTAATCGGGGGCCCCTACGGGGGTCTCTTT. Complete variable domain (other parts from reference TRBV28 and TRBJ1-1): DVKVTQSSRYLVKRTGEKVFLECVQDMDHENMFWYRQDPGLGLRLIYFSYDVKMKEKGDIPEGYSVSREKKERFSLILESASTNQTSMYLCASSLIGGPYGGLFGQGTRLTVV.

This chain connects TRBV19 to TRBJ1-4, with TRBD1 identical over 7 bases. Trimming removed 3 bases from V and 2 bases from J; junction bases left unmatched: 3. Germline CDR1 reads LNHDA; CDR2 reads SQIVND (reference sequence). This CDR3 comprises 15 residues. CDR3 residues: CASSMRGGTNEKLFF. The CDR3 nucleotides are TGTGCCAGTAGTATGCGAGGGGGCACTAATGAAAAACTGTTTTTT.

The chain combines TRBV25-1 with TRBJ1-1; D gene unclear. V was trimmed by 3 bases and J by 10 bases, leaving 12 bases between them. This CDR3 is built from 12 residues. CDR1 is MGHDK and CDR2 is SYGVNS in the germline V gene. The CDR3 coding sequence is TGTGCCAGCAGTGAGTATCCGCATTCAGCTTTCTTT. It codes for CASSEYPHSAFF.

The J gene is TRBJ1-2, the V gene TRBV25-1; perhaps TRBD1 as D (6 bases). Germline assignment: CDR1 MGHDK and CDR2 SYGVNS. The CDR3 sequence is 14 residues long. The V and J ends lost 4 bases and 4 bases respectively, with 13 bases between them. CDR3 nucleotides: TGTGCCAGCAGTGGATTGGGACACAGCTATGGCTACACCTTC. Encoded protein: CASSGLGHSYGYTF.

This chain joins TRBV5-1 and TRBJ2-3, with 7 bases matching TRBD1. The ends lost 4 bases at V and 3 bases at J; junction bases unmatched: 8. Germline CDR1 and CDR2: SGHRS and YFSETQ. This CDR3 contains 15 residues. Here the CDR3 DNA reads TGCGCCAGCAGCCCCGACGGGGACAGTACAGATACGCAGTATTTT. Translated, it gives CASSPDGDSTDTQYF.

The chain is built from TRBV7-2 and TRBJ2-7, with 8 bases that match TRBD1. Per the germline V gene, CDR1 is SGHTA and CDR2 is FQGNSA. Trimming took 4 bases from V and 6 from J; bases not matched to a gene: 8. CDR3 size: 14 residues. The DNA for the CDR3 is TGTGCCAGCAGCTCTCAACTTACAGGGGGCGAGCAGTACTTC. Protein: CASSSQLTGGEQYF.

The J gene is TRBJ2-7, the V gene TRBV9, with 9 bases lining up with TRBD1. CDR1 and CDR2 (germline): SGDLS, YYNGEE. J gave up 0 bases and V 0 bases, and 1 base lay outside the gene matches. The CDR3 has 15 residues. The CDR3 DNA follows: TGTGCCAGCAGCGTAGGGACAGGGGCCTCCTACGAGCAGTACTTC. Translation: CASSVGTGASYEQYF.

The chain carries TRBV19 and TRBJ1-4; 7 positions match TRBD1. The CDR3 has 15 residues. The ends lost 6 bases at V and 2 bases at J; junction bases unmatched: 6. Germline lookup yields CDR1 LNHDA and CDR2 SQIVND (reference sequence). CDR3 in DNA: TGTGCCAGTAGCCCAGACAGGGTTACTAATGAAAAACTGTTTTTT. Its protein product is CASSPDRVTNEKLFF. The full variable domain, its missing parts supplied by reference TRBV19 and TRBJ1-4, is DGGITQSPKYLFRKEGQNVTLSCEQNLNHDAMYWYRQDPGQGLRLIYYSQIVNDFQKGDIAEGYSVSREKKESFPLTVTSAQKNPTAFYLCASSPDRVTNEKLFFGSGTQLSVL.

The chain joins TRBV5-6 to TRBJ2-5; tentative D call: TRBD1 (6 bases). CDR1 and CDR2 from the germline V gene are SGHDT and YYEEEE. V was clipped by 3 bases and J by 1 base, with 7 bases between them. The length of the CDR3 is 13 residues. The CDR3 region has the DNA TGTGCCAGCAGCTGGGACACCCAAGAGACCCAGTACTTC. Residues: CASSWDTQETQYF.

J is TRBJ2-5 and V is TRBV12-5; 9 bases fit TRBD1. This CDR3 has 14 amino acids. Unmatched junction bases numbered 1, after V lost 1 base and J lost 4 bases. Germline V lookup: CDR1 LGHNT, CDR2 FRNRAP. The CDR3 coding sequence is TGTGCTAGTGGTTTGGGACAGGGGGGAGAGACCCAGTACTTC. It is translated as CASGLGQGGETQYF.